This record concerns one T cell receptor beta chain sequence. What it binds is unknown. Per germline, CDR1 WNHNN and CDR2 SYGVQD (reference sequence). The CDR3 has 10 residues. V was trimmed by 2 bases and J by 14 bases, leaving 7 bases between them. Each and every patient relapsed after autologous stem cell transplantation, and patients got differing brentuximab vedotin exposure. This sample is part of a study of PD-1 blockade in classical Hodgkin lymphoma. Points from the study as a whole: Still unresolved is the cause of the repertoire differences, which may be disease activity or prior therapy.

Produced via immunoSEQ multiplex PCR; TCRdb's table is partial and in-frame only. The sample holds under 100,000 clones, around 90% seen once. The rearrangement joins TRBV10-1 to TRBJ2-1; D is ambiguous. This clonotype originated in a human donor with classical Hodgkin lymphoma. The sequenced sample was peripheral blood mononuclear cells (PBMCs), obtained before the second cycle of nivolumab. The CDR3 region has the DNA TGCGCCAGCAGTGAGCAAGGTGAGTTCTTC. Translating it yields CASSEQGEFF.